The sequence of this T cell receptor (beta chain) was determined in a study of blood T cell repertoires in COVID-19. Study information: Samples came from the United States, Italy and Spain, spanning acute and convalescent COVID-19.

The CDR3 covers 15 residues. V shed 5 bases and J 4 bases; nucleotides not matched to a gene: 8. Germline CDR1 and CDR2: MDHEN and SYDVKM. Per the authors' pipeline: Reference gene primer amplification gave estimated nucleated cell counts. Clones were read by immunoSEQ multiplex PCR, and TCRdb kept only the in-frame ones, dropping some. V and J calls and clone size come straight from that table; D and trimming were deduced from the DNA. The data hold about 190,000 clones, with 75% to 85% observed a single time. Participants' own reports of clinical history determined their cohort assignment. The receptor's source is a woman between 50 and 59 years old with acute COVID-19. The rearrangement uses TRBV28 and TRBJ1-2, with TRBD1 matching 9 bases. Sequences were obtained from PBMCs or T cells enriched from blood (not recorded which). The CDR3 DNA sequence: TGTGCCAGCAGTGTAACAGGGGGCAGTGGCTATGGCTACACCTTC. This gives the protein CASSVTGGSGYGYTF.